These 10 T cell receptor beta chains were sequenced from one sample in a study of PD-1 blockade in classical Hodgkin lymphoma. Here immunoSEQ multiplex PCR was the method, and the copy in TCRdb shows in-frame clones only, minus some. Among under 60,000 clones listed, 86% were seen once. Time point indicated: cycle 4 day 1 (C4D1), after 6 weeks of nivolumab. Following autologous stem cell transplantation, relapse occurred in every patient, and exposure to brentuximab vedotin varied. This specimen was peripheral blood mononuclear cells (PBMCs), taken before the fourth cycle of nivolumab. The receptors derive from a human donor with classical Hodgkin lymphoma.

DNA for the CDR3: TGTGCCAGCAGCTCGCGGAGGCAGGGGGCAAGTGGGGAGACCCAGTACTTC. Protein: CASSSRRQGASGETQYF. V and J are TRBV7-2 and TRBJ2-5; 8 nucleotides align to TRBD1. The CDR3 is 17 amino acids. The V gene's germline CDR1 is SGHTA and CDR2 FQGNSA. The V segment lost 4 bases and the J segment 5 bases; nucleotides outside the gene matches: 15.

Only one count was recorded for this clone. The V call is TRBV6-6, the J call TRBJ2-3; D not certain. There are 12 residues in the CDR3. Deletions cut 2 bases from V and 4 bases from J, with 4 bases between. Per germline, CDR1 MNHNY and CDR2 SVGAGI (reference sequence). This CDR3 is CASSYPPDTQYF. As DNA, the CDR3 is TGTGCCAGCAGTTACCCCCCAGATACGCAGTATTTT.

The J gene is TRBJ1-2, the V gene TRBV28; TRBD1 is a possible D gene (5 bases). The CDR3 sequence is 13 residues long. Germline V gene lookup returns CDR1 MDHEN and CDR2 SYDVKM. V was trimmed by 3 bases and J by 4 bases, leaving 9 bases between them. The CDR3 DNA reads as TGTGCCAGCAGTTTGGGAGGGACCTATGGCTACACCTTC. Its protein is CASSLGGTYGYTF.

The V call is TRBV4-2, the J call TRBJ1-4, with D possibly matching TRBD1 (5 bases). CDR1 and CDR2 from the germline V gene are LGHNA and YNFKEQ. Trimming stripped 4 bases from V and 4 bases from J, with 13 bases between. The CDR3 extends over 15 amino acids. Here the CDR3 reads CASSRSQELNEKLFF. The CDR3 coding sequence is TGTGCCAGCAGCCGCTCACAGGAACTTAATGAAAAACTGTTTTTT.

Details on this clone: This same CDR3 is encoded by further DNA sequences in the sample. CDR3 in DNA: TGTGCCAGCAGCTTCCGGACAGGGAACGAGCAGTACTTC. Residues: CASSFRTGNEQYF. The rearrangement uses TRBV11-3 and TRBJ2-7; 8 positions agree with TRBD1. Germline V gene lookup returns CDR1 SGHNT and CDR2 YENEEA. Trimming at V came to 3 bases and at J to 5 bases, leaving 3 bases not matched to a gene. The CDR3 sequence is 13 residues long.

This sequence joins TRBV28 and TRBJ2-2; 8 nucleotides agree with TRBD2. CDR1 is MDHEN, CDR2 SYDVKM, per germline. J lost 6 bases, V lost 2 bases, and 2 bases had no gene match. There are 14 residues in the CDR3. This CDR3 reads CASSLTGGAGELFF. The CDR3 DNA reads TGTGCCAGCAGTTTAACGGGAGGGGCCGGGGAGCTGTTTTTT.

Written as DNA, the CDR3 is TGTGCCAGCAGTTTCAGAGGGGAGGGTGCGGAACTGTTTTTT. Its protein product is CASSFRGEGAELFF. The chain employs TRBV27 and TRBJ1-4; a weak D match, TRBD1 (5 bases). The length of the CDR3 is 14 residues. From germline, CDR1 is MNHEY and CDR2 SMNVEV (reference sequence). V was pared by 3 bases and J by 12 bases, with 17 bases between.

The CDR3 here is CASSFLAAALGEQYF. The DNA for the CDR3 is TGTGCCAGCAGCTTCTTAGCCGCCGCCTTGGGGGAGCAGTACTTC. The chain uses TRBV11-2 and TRBJ2-7; no clear D gene. The CDR3 is 15 residues long. Per germline, CDR1 SGHAT and CDR2 FQNNGV. V shed 3 bases and J shed 7 bases, with 19 bases lying between them.

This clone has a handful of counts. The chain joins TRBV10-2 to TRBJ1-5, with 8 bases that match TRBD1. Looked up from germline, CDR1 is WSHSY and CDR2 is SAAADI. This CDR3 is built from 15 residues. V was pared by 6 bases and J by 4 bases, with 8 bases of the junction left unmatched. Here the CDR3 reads CASRLDRAENQPQHF. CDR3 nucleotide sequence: TGCGCCAGCAGACTGGACAGGGCGGAGAATCAGCCCCAGCATTTT.

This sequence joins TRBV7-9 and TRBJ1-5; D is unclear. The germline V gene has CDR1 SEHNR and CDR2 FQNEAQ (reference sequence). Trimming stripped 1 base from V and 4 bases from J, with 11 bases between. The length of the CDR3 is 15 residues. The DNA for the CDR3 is TGTGCCAGCAGCTTAGATGGTGCCGTTAATCAGCCCCAGCATTTT. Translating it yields CASSLDGAVNQPQHF.